The text below deals with one T cell receptor beta chain. Its cognate antigen has yet to be identified. No quality values exist for individual bases; no much larger clone is one base distant. The data derive from a study of blood T cell repertoires in COVID-19 (TCRdb year 2020). Broadly, across the study: The collaborator samples originated in the United States, Italy and Spain and spanned the acute and convalescent phases of COVID-19. Deeply sampled blood TCRbeta repertoires from subjects exposed to, actively infected with, or recovered from COVID-19 were included in the dataset. Where HLA class I and class II types were available, the types were taken from metadata supplied by the sample provider, not from assay-based typing. The prospective study material was composed of cDNA or gDNA derived from T cells, B-cell-depleted T cells, or PBMCs. Sample metadata almost always included a de-identified subject ID, COVID-19 status, age in years and sex. The repertoires were released in a freely available public database meant as a resource for research on the immune response to SARS-CoV-2. The samples were drawn from the first 160 participants of the ongoing ImmuneRACE study and from over 950 subjects provided by 6 global collaborators.

TCRbeta CDR3 regions were amplified from genomic DNA by means of the immunoSEQ Assay, a bias-controlled multiplex PCR. The published analysis was carried out like this. The number of nucleated cells in each sample was estimated by amplification of reference gene primers within the assay. To quantify the absolute abundance of each unique TCRbeta CDR3 rearrangement, sequence reads were collapsed and filtered. For each sample, productive Simpson clonality was calculated as the square root of Simpson's diversity index over productive rearrangements. This immuneACCESS table, as held by TCRdb, lists in-frame sequences with V and J called but not all clones. Of the missing ones, under half trace to an unresolved V gene in checked studies; the others have no known cause. Clone size and V and J calls were adopted from that table, with D and trimming inferred from the DNA. The sample contains about 190,000 clones, roughly 90% of them found a single time. The ten largest clones add up to approximately 6.7% of the sample.

CDR1 MNHEY and CDR2 SVGEGT were looked up in the germline V gene. Relative to germline, V is 6 bases shorter and J is 1 base shorter, with 9 bases between their ends. From its cysteine to its phenylalanine, the CDR3 spans 13 amino acids. Of the read, only the CDR3 DNA is kept; its 39 bases are in frame from base 1. Overall results and qualifications from the work: The quantity of clinical and demographic metadata differed by source and by participant and was supplied without curation.

Each collaborating institution followed its own protocols to collect whole blood in K2EDTA tubes. For TCRbeta analysis, collaborators shipped samples in one of three forms: frozen whole blood, isolated PBMCs, or DNA extracted from either of those sample types. This receptor was obtained from a man aged 35 to 55 with acute or convalescent COVID-19. The specimen sequenced was peripheral blood. The chain uses TRBV6-2 or TRBV6-3 and TRBJ1-1; the D gene is unclear. The CDR3 loop reads CASSHRENTEAFF. The DNA sequence is TGTGCCAGCAGCCACAGAGAGAACACTGAAGCTTTCTTT.